The entry below gives a single TCR beta chain sequence along with its context. Its antigen is still unknown. Other DNA sequences of this sample code for an identical CDR3. Libraries were prepared by immunoSEQ multiplex PCR; TCRdb keeps only in-frame clonotypes and omits some of them. The sample shows roughly 100,000 clones, 82% of them seen only once. This sample stems from a study of T cell responses to AZD1222 COVID-19 vaccine. Study-level findings and limits: Just a handful of AZD1222 recipients tested seropositive at baseline. Breadth and depth of Spike-specific TCRs rose after two AZD1222 doses.

The TCR originated in an adult in good health. The sequencing used peripheral blood, collected on day 0 of AZD1222 vaccination.

CDR3 loop: CASSLALGTDTQYF. CDR3 sequence (DNA): TGCGCCAGCAGCTTGGCCTTAGGCACAGATACGCAGTATTTT. The V call is TRBV5-1, the J call TRBJ2-3; D call uncertain. The CDR3 has 14 amino acids. The V end lost 0 bases, the J end lost 1 base, and 6 bases lay between the germline ends. Germline CDR1 SGHRS, CDR2 YFSETQ.